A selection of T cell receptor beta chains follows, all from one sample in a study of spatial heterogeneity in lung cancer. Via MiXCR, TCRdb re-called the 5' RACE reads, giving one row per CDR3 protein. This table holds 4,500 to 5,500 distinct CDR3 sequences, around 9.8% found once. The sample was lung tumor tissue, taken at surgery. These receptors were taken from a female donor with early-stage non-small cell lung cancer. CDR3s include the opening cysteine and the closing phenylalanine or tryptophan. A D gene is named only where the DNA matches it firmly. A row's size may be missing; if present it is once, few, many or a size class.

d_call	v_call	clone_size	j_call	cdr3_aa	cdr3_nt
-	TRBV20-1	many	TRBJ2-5	CSCPPVRGTGETQYF	TGCAGCTGCCCTCCGGTGAGGGGGACGGGGGAGACCCAGTACTTC
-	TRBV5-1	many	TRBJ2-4	CASSGGSLGLAKNIQYF	TGCGCCAGCAGTGGAGGGTCCCTGGGCCTAGCCAAAAACATTCAGTACTTC
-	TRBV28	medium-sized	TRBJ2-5	CASSFIGQRGQETQYF	TGTGCCAGCAGTTTTATCGGACAACGGGGGCAAGAGACCCAGTACTTC
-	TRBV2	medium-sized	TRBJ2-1	CASTLVPYNEQFF	TGTGCCAGCACCCTGGTCCCCTACAATGAGCAGTTCTTC
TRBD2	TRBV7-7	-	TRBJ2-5	CASSLGGLAGLQTQYF	TGTGCCAGCAGCTTAGGGGGGCTAGCGGGGTTACAGACCCAGTACTTC
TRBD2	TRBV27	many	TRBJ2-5	CASSHIAGVALETQYF	TGTGCCAGCAGTCACATAGCGGGGGTGGCGTTAGAGACCCAGTACTTC
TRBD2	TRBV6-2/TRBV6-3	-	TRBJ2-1	CASSLSSGYTMRQFF	TGTGCCAGCAGTCTATCTAGCGGCTATACAATGAGGCAGTTCTTC
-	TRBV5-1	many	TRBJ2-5	CASSLGERETQYF	TGCGCCAGCAGCTTGGGGGAGAGAGAGACCCAGTACTTC
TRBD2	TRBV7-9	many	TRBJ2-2	CASKAGTNPFGDTGELFF	TGTGCCAGCAAGGCAGGGACTAATCCCTTCGGGGACACCGGGGAGCTGTTTTTT
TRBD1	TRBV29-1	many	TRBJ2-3	CSVEGQGQTDTQYF	TGCAGCGTAGAGGGACAGGGACAAACAGATACGCAGTATTTT
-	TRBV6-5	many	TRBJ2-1	CASSRGSKSYNEQFF	TGTGCCAGCAGCCGAGGGAGTAAATCCTACAATGAGCAGTTCTTC
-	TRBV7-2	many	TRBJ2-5	CASTSTGALQETQYF	TGTGCCAGCACCTCGACGGGGGCCCTCCAAGAGACCCAGTACTTC
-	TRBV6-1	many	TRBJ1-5	CASTEGSYSNQPQHF	TGTGCCAGCACAGAGGGCTCCTATAGCAATCAGCCCCAGCATTTT
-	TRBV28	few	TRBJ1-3	CASSSSIYRGNTIYF	TGTGCCAGCAGTTCATCGATATACCGGGGTAACACCATATATTTT
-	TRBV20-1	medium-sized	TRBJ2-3	CSAKGVAAGPDTQYF	TGCAGTGCTAAAGGCGTAGCGGCGGGCCCGGATACGCAGTATTTT
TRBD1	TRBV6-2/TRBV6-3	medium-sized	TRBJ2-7	CASRDGTGLFSYEQYF	TGTGCCAGCAGGGACGGGACAGGACTATTTTCCTACGAGCAGTACTTC
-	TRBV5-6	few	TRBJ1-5	CASSLWGARVNQPQHF	TGTGCCAGCAGCTTGTGGGGGGCAAGAGTCAATCAGCCCCAGCATTTT
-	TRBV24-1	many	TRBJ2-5	CATDSQQETQYF	TGTGCCACAGACAGCCAACAAGAGACCCAGTACTTC
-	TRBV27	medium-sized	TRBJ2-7	CASSLGSASSYEQYF	TGTGCCAGCAGTTTAGGGTCAGCCAGCTCCTACGAGCAGTACTTC
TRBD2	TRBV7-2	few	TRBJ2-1	CASGLAGAHEQFF	TGTGCCAGCGGTCTAGCGGGAGCGCATGAGCAGTTCTTC
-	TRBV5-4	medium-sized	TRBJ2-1	CASSLESLGNEQFF	TGTGCCAGCAGCTTGGAAAGTCTCGGCAATGAGCAGTTCTTC
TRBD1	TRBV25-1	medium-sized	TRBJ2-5	CASSELPRQGETQYF	TGTGCCAGCAGTGAATTACCGCGACAGGGAGAGACCCAGTACTTC